Given below is one T cell receptor beta chain in context. The data are from a study of siplizumab effects on memory and regulatory T cells. Data came from immunoSEQ multiplex PCR; TCRdb stores just in-frame clones and leaves some out. The data hold tens of thousands of clones, with just over 95% observed a single time. The CDR3 totals 22 residues. After removal of 2 bases from V and 3 bases from J, the junction contained 22 bases not matched to a gene. Germline CDR1 MNHEY, CDR2 SMNVEV (reference sequence). The chain recombines TRBV27 with TRBJ2-1, with 10 bases matching TRBD2. The receptor comes from a human donor in good health. What was sequenced was naive CD8+ T cells sorted from blood. This chain's CDR3 is CASSLGYRPGSGGPLYYNEQFF. In DNA, the CDR3 is TGTGCCAGCAGTTTAGGGTACAGGCCGGGTAGCGGGGGGCCCCTATACTACAATGAGCAGTTCTTC.